The 22 T cell receptor beta chains below were found in one sample sequenced in a study of blood T cell repertoires in COVID-19. Profiling relied on immunoSEQ multiplex PCR, and the TCRdb table lists in-frame clones only, not all of them. This table has under 250,000 clones, 65% to 90% appearing once. The sequencing input was PBMCs or T cells enriched from blood (not recorded which). The origin of the receptors is a man aged 40-49 years who had recovered from COVID-19.

This chain connects TRBV2 to TRBJ1-1, with TRBD1 identical over 10 bases. Germline CDR1 is SNHLY and CDR2 is FYNNEI. There are 14 residues in the CDR3. J lost 3 bases, V lost 4 bases, and 2 bases had no gene match. DNA for the CDR3: TGTGCCAGCAGTGGACAGGGGGCGGACACTGAAGCTTTCTTT. This encodes CASSGQGADTEAFF.

The chain is built from TRBV25-1 and TRBJ1-6, with D unresolved. The V end was cut by 7 bases, the J end by 4 bases, with 14 bases between. The CDR3 has 15 residues. Germline CDR1 reads MGHDK; CDR2 reads SYGVNS. In DNA form, the CDR3 reads TGTGCCAGCATGAGCCTCCGGGAGTATAATTCACCCCTCCACTTT. Translation: CASMSLREYNSPLHF.

The chain links TRBV10-3 to TRBJ2-7, with a tentative D call TRBD2 (5 bases). Between the trimmed V and J ends, which lost 4 bases and 7 bases, there was a span of 14 bases. The germline gives CDR1 ENHRY, CDR2 SYGVKD. This CDR3 is built from 13 residues. The CDR3 nucleotides read TGTGCCATCAGTGGGACTCAGCATAGGGAGCAGTACTTC. This codes for CAISGTQHREQYF.

This clone has only one observation. V and J are TRBV30 and TRBJ2-7, with TRBD1 matching 7 bases. V lost 5 bases to trimming and J lost 0 bases; unmatched junction nucleotides: 16. Germline-derived CDR1 and CDR2 are GTSNPN and SVGIG (reference sequence). The CDR3 consists of 17 residues. The CDR3 DNA is TGTGCCTGGGGACACAGGGTATCCGGGACAGCCTCCTACGAGCAGTACTTC. Its protein product is CAWGHRVSGTASYEQYF.

This clone has only a few counts. The rearrangement joins TRBV5-4 to TRBJ2-7, with a possible D match to TRBD1 (6 bases). Germline values: CDR1 SGHNT, CDR2 YYREEE (reference sequence). The length of the CDR3 is 15 residues. V was clipped by 1 base and J by 3 bases, with 14 bases between them. The CDR3 nucleotides are TGTGCCAGCAGCTTGTTTACAGGGCCGAGCTACGAGCAGTACTTC. This translates into CASSLFTGPSYEQYF.

The chain has TRBV18 and TRBJ1-6, with a tentative D call TRBD1 (6 bases). This CDR3 spans 16 amino acids. V was pared by 5 bases and J by 9 bases, with 20 bases between. Germline V lookup: CDR1 KGHSH, CDR2 LQKENI. The DNA of the CDR3 is TGTGCCAGCTCATCGGGTCAGGGGAACCGTGGTTCACCCCTCCACTTT. This translates into CASSSGQGNRGSPLHF.

The chain joins TRBV18 to TRBJ2-5; 7 bases fit TRBD1. This CDR3 is built from 14 residues. CDR1 and CDR2 (germline): KGHSH, LQKENI. V was pared by 3 bases and J by 2 bases, with 3 bases of the junction left unmatched. CDR3 DNA: TGTGCCAGCTCACCGGGACAGAGACAAGAGACCCAGTACTTC. Protein sequence: CASSPGQRQETQYF. Full variable domain (rest looked up from reference TRBV18 and TRBJ2-5): NAGVMQNPRHLVRRRGQEARLRCSPMKGHSHVYWYRQLPEEGLKFMVYLQKENIIDESGMPKERFSAEFPKEGPSILRIQQVVRGDSAAYFCASSPGQRQETQYFGPGTRLLVL.

The V call is TRBV27, the J call TRBJ1-3; maybe TRBD1 (5 bases). Trimming removed 4 bases from V and 10 bases from J, with 11 bases in between. Per germline, CDR1 MNHEY and CDR2 SMNVEV (reference sequence). CDR3 size: 12 residues. For the CDR3, the DNA is TGTGCCAGCAGTTCGCGTCAGGGTACCATATATTTT. Its protein product is CASSSRQGTIYF.

CDR3 loop: CASLPGTSGYGVYEQYF. The CDR3 DNA reads as TGTGCCAGCCTCCCTGGGACTAGCGGGTACGGCGTCTACGAGCAGTACTTC. This sequence joins TRBV18 and TRBJ2-5, with TRBD2 matching over 12 bases. TRBJ2-7 matches the DNA end more closely, so the J call is doubtful. The CDR3 is 17 residues long. Germline-derived CDR1 and CDR2 are KGHSH and LQKENI.

This chain's CDR3 is CASSPRGDSYEQYF. The CDR3, as DNA: TGTGCCAGCAGCCCCCGGGGGGATTCCTACGAGCAGTACTTC. This chain joins TRBV7-2 and TRBJ2-7, with 7 bases matching TRBD2. The CDR3 spans 14 residues. Trimming took 5 bases from V and 1 from J; bases not matched to a gene: 5. Germline V lookup: CDR1 SGHTA, CDR2 FQGNSA.

J is TRBJ2-7 and V is TRBV2, with D possibly being TRBD2 (5 bases). This CDR3 region has 13 residues. Trimming took off 5 bases at V and 5 bases at J, with 13 bases between the two ends. Looked up from germline, CDR1 is SNHLY and CDR2 is FYNNEI. In nucleotides, the CDR3 is TGTGCCAGCAGTCCACTGCGGGTGGACGAGCAGTACTTC. It codes for CASSPLRVDEQYF.

V is TRBV5-4 and J is TRBJ1-2, with D perhaps matching TRBD1 (5 bases). There are 13 residues in the CDR3. CDR1 and CDR2 from the germline V gene are SGHNT and YYREEE (reference sequence). V lost 4 bases to trimming and J lost 10 bases, with 17 bases between them. The CDR3 spells CASSRIGGEDYTF. CDR3 DNA sequence: TGTGCCAGCAGCAGAATCGGGGGGGAGGACTACACCTTC.

This clone is a singleton in its sample. The chain has TRBV3-1 (or the pseudogene TRBV3-2) and TRBJ2-2, with D possibly being TRBD2 (5 bases). This CDR3 has 14 residues. Germline V gene lookup returns CDR1 LGHDT and CDR2 YNNKEL (reference sequence). The ends were cut back, 0 bases at V and 5 bases at J, with 7 bases in the middle. The CDR3 DNA is TGTGCCAGCAGCCAAGAAAGGACTACCGGGGAGCTGTTTTTT. The encoded protein is CASSQERTTGELFF.

The gene calls are TRBV3-1 (or the pseudogene TRBV3-2) and TRBJ2-1; 8 bases fit TRBD2. Looked up from germline, CDR1 is LGHDT and CDR2 is YNNKEL (reference sequence). The CDR3 is made up of 19 amino acids. Trimming cost V 2 bases and J 2 bases; bases outside gene matches: 14. The CDR3 nucleotides are TGTGCCAGCAGCCAACTCTCTCCCCTAGCGGGCAGTACCTACAATGAGCAGTTCTTC. Translated: CASSQLSPLAGSTYNEQFF.

The chain has TRBV15 and TRBJ2-2; D not resolved. V shed 0 bases and J shed 6 bases, with 11 bases lying between them. CDR3 length equals 15 residues. Per the germline V gene, CDR1 is LNHNV and CDR2 is YYDKDF (reference sequence). CDR3 amino acids: CATSRDRVSSGELFF. The CDR3 DNA follows: TGTGCCACCAGCAGAGATAGAGTGAGCTCCGGGGAGCTGTTTTTT.

The chain recombines TRBV10-3 with TRBJ1-2; D is uncertain. This CDR3 is 13 amino acids long. The V gene's germline CDR1 is ENHRY and CDR2 SYGVKD. The V end lost 0 bases, the J end lost 7 bases, and 9 bases lay between the germline ends. The CDR3 nucleotides read TGTGCCATCAGTGAGTCCCCCGAGGGTGGCTACACCTTC. Translated, it gives CAISESPEGGYTF.

The chain joins TRBV24-1 to TRBJ2-1; D is undetermined. V shed 3 bases and J shed 1 base, with 6 bases lying between them. CDR1 is KGHDR and CDR2 is SFDVKD in the germline V gene. This CDR3 spans 14 amino acids. The DNA for the CDR3 is TGTGCCACCAGTGATCCCGGGTCCTACAATGAGCAGTTCTTC. As protein: CATSDPGSYNEQFF.

This chain joins TRBV10-3 and TRBJ1-5; possible D gene TRBD1, 6 bases. The CDR3 has 19 amino acids. The V and J ends lost 0 bases and 4 bases respectively, with 22 bases between them. Germline V CDR1 and CDR2: ENHRY, SYGVKD. The CDR3, as DNA: TGTGCCATCAGTGAGTCGGCCGACAGGACGCTTCGTTTAAATCAGCCCCAGCATTTT. It translates to CAISESADRTLRLNQPQHF.

DNA of the CDR3: TGTGCCAGCAGCCCCCTACAGGTCGGTGAGACCCAGTACTTC. Its translation: CASSPLQVGETQYF. This chain uses TRBV3-1 (or the pseudogene TRBV3-2) with TRBJ2-5; tentative D call: TRBD1 (5 bases). The V end lost 4 bases, the J end lost 5 bases, and 14 bases lay between the germline ends. CDR1 LGHDT and CDR2 YNNKEL come from the germline V gene (reference sequence). There are 14 residues in the CDR3.

The chain recombines TRBV12-3 or TRBV12-4 with TRBJ2-5; no reliable D call. V was pared by 1 base and J by 6 bases, with 3 bases between. The CDR3 sequence is 11 residues long. The CDR3, as DNA: TGTGCCAGCAGTTTAGAGCAGACCCAGTACTTC. Its translation is CASSLEQTQYF.

This rearrangement joins TRBV19 to TRBJ2-2, with D perhaps matching TRBD2 (6 bases). The germline CDR1 and CDR2 sequences are LNHDA and SQIVND (reference sequence). Trimming cost V 4 bases and J 7 bases, with 10 bases left between them. The CDR3 consists of 13 residues. CDR3 sequence: CASSTEGFGELFF. DNA of the CDR3: TGTGCCAGTAGTACGGAGGGGTTCGGGGAGCTGTTTTTT.

The chain recombines TRBV7-9 with TRBJ1-3; D gene ambiguous. V was pared by 10 bases and J by 0 bases, with 13 bases between. The CDR3 is 14 residues long. CDR1 is SEHNR, CDR2 FQNEAQ, per germline (reference sequence). CDR3 protein: CATPAANSGNTIYF. The CDR3 coding sequence is TGTGCCACCCCCGCGGCGAACTCTGGAAACACCATATATTTT.